Listed here are 9 T cell receptor beta chains from one sample, sequenced in a study of Graves' ophthalmopathy and Graves' hyperthyroidism. The authors amplified TCR beta CDR3 regions from RNA transcripts. The first-round RT-PCR employed HTBI primers together with the Qiagen OneStep RT-PCR kit. A multiplex PCR was then performed as the second round. One entry per CDR3 protein, called by TCRdb with MiXCR from the multiplex PCR reads. The data show some 39,000 distinct CDR3 sequences, with roughly 50% seen just once and approximately 25% held by the top ten. What was sequenced was peripheral blood. Every receptor here comes from an adult woman with stable Graves' hyperthyroidism.

V usage is TRBV10-3 and J usage is TRBJ1-2; TRBD1 is a possible D gene (5 bases). Germline CDR1 and CDR2: ENHRY and SYGVKD. The CDR3 spans 16 residues. The V gene lost 4 bases and the J gene lost 4 bases, with 19 bases spanning the gap. CDR3 sequence reads: CAISGSFIGDGYGYTF. For the CDR3, the DNA is TGTGCCATCAGTGGGTCGTTCATCGGGGACGGCTATGGCTACACCTTC.

This clonotype was counted ten times or more. This rearrangement joins TRBV7-8 to TRBJ2-5, with 12 bases fitting TRBD2. J gave up 1 base and V 3 bases, and 6 bases lay outside the gene matches. The CDR3 is made up of 17 amino acids. Germline loops: CDR1 SGHVS, CDR2 FQNEAQ. CDR3 in DNA: TGTGCCAGCAGCTTTCCGACTAGCGGGAGACCCCAAGAGACCCAGTACTTC. Its protein is CASSFPTSGRPQETQYF. The variable domain in full, completed from reference TRBV7-8 and TRBJ2-5, reads GAGVSQSPRYKVAKRGQDVALRCDPISGHVSLFWYQQALGQGPEFLTYFQNEAQLDKSGLPSDRFFAERPEGSVSTLKIQRTQQEDSAVYLCASSFPTSGRPQETQYFGPGTRLLVL.

V is TRBV10-3 and J is TRBJ2-7; 7 nucleotides agree with TRBD1. This CDR3 is 15 amino acids long. With V trimmed by 6 bases and J by 2 bases, 10 bases remained unmatched. Germline V gene sequence: CDR1 ENHRY, CDR2 SYGVKD. The CDR3 DNA reads as TGTGCCATCAGCGTTTCGACAGGGATAACCTACGAGCAGTACTTC. Protein: CAISVSTGITYEQYF.

This clonotype was seen at least ten times. The chain carries TRBV27 and TRBJ2-7, with 9 bases lining up with TRBD2. V lost 5 bases to trimming and J lost 7 bases; unmatched junction nucleotides: 9. The germline V gene has CDR1 MNHEY and CDR2 SMNVEV (reference sequence). The CDR3 has 14 amino acids. DNA for the CDR3: TGTGCCAGCAGTGCCATAGCGGGAGTGCAAGAGCAGTACTTC. Residues: CASSAIAGVQEQYF.

This clonotype was counted between two and nine times. A much larger clone differs from this one at a single base, so this may be a read error. This chain uses TRBV30 with TRBJ1-2; no clear D gene. CDR3 size: 11 residues. Germline V CDR1 and CDR2: GTSNPN, SVGIG (reference sequence). Trimming shortened V by 5 bases and J by 4 bases, and 8 bases separated the two germline ends. CDR3 nucleotide sequence: TGTGCCTGGGGTAACATCTATGGCTACACCTTC. Amino acid sequence: CAWGNIYGYTF.

The chain carries TRBV10-3 and TRBJ1-5, with D hard to call. Germline V lookup: CDR1 ENHRY, CDR2 SYGVKD. Trimming stripped 5 bases from V and 1 base from J, with 9 bases between. This CDR3 region has 14 residues. The CDR3 sequence: CAISPSGSNQPQHF. CDR3 sequence (DNA): TGTGCCATCAGTCCCTCTGGAAGCAATCAGCCCCAGCATTTT.

There are many counts of this clonotype. The chain combines TRBV10-3 with TRBJ1-1; D gene ambiguous. Germline-derived CDR1 and CDR2 are ENHRY and SYGVKD. This CDR3 spans 13 amino acids. V was clipped by 11 bases and J by 0 bases, with 13 bases between them. CDR3 sequence (DNA): TGTGCCGTCTCCGCAGGTTTGAACACTGAAGCTTTCTTT. This gives the protein CAVSAGLNTEAFF.

This chain joins TRBV20-1 and TRBJ2-7; 11 positions agree with TRBD2. Trimming cost V 4 bases and J 4 bases; bases outside gene matches: 6. Germline V gives CDR1 DFQATT, CDR2 SNEGSKA (reference sequence). CDR3 length: 14 residues. The CDR3 protein is CSATTSGRTYEQYF. As DNA, the CDR3 is TGCAGTGCTACTACTAGCGGGAGAACGTACGAGCAGTACTTC.

This clonotype was seen repeatedly, ten times or more. The rearrangement uses TRBV12-3 or TRBV12-4 and TRBJ1-6; D may be TRBD1 (5 bases). This CDR3 contains 14 residues. The germline V and J ends were trimmed by 2 bases and 6 bases, with 8 bases remaining between them. CDR3 coding DNA: TGTGCCAGCAGTTTACCGGGACTTAATTCACCCCTCCACTTT. Translating it yields CASSLPGLNSPLHF.